This TCR beta chain was sequenced during a study of blood T cells in healthy people across ages. Healthy individuals of Caucasian origin from Russia, aged roughly 6 to 100, served as donors. The authors drew around 9.4 milliliters of peripheral blood from each donor. Isolation of PBMCs gave at least 6 million cells per sample. This CDR3 has 16 amino acids. Germline CDR1 reads SGHTA; CDR2 reads FQGNSA. The germline V and J ends were trimmed by 7 bases and 3 bases, with 22 bases remaining between them. A second about 7 to 12 cycle PCR used barcoded and J-beta primers. Unique molecular identifiers of 12 random nucleotides labeled each cDNA. TCRdb itself ran the 5' RACE reads through MiXCR, one entry per CDR3 protein. The sample lists fewer than 2,000,000 distinct CDR3 sequences, about two fifths occurring once.

The sequenced sample was blood. The source of this sequence is a human donor in good health. The chain carries TRBV7-2 and TRBJ2-7; D might be TRBD1 or TRBD2, each matching 6 bases. The CDR3 sequence is CASTERRGRGNYEQYF. The DNA for the CDR3 is TGTGCCAGCACCGAACGCAGGGGACGGGGGAACTACGAGCAGTACTTC.